The 27 T cell receptor beta chains below were found in one sample sequenced in a study of CD8 T cells in ankylosing spondylitis. TCRdb reprocessed the 5' RACE reads with MiXCR, giving one entry per CDR3 protein. The sample holds under 300,000 distinct CDR3 sequences, about a sixth seen once. Sample: blood, either unsorted or a sorted T cell fraction (not recorded which). These receptors were collected from a male donor with ankylosing spondylitis or in good health (not recorded which).

This clonotype was observed a few times. The rearrangement links TRBV27 to TRBJ1-1; perhaps TRBD1 as D (5 bases). The CDR3 is made up of 14 amino acids. CDR1 is MNHEY and CDR2 is SMNVEV in the germline V gene (reference sequence). The V and J ends lost 5 bases and 4 bases respectively, with 14 bases between them. The CDR3 loop is CASSPAGSSTEAFF. Here the CDR3 DNA reads TGTGCCAGCAGTCCCGCAGGGTCGAGCACTGAAGCTTTCTTT.

This clonotype was picked up a small number of times. V usage is TRBV6-2 or TRBV6-3 and J usage is TRBJ2-7; D not certain. The CDR3 has 14 amino acids. V lost 6 bases and J lost 2, with 14 bases in between. CDR1 is MNHEY, CDR2 SVGEGT, per germline. The CDR3 sequence is CASRPMRFPYEQYF. For the CDR3, the DNA is TGTGCCAGCAGACCCATGCGGTTTCCCTACGAGCAGTACTTC.

The rearrangement links TRBV7-9 to TRBJ1-1; TRBD1 agrees at 7 bases. With 4 bases clipped from V and 3 bases from J, the junction kept 5 bases outside the gene matches. The CDR3 runs to 14 residues. Germline V gene lookup returns CDR1 SEHNR and CDR2 FQNEAQ (reference sequence). The CDR3, as DNA: TGTGCCAGCAGCTATACAGGGGTGGACACTGAAGCTTTCTTT. This translates into CASSYTGVDTEAFF.

This clonotype has a handful of counts. The chain combines TRBV4-2 with TRBJ2-1, with 7 nucleotides matching TRBD2. The CDR3 has 16 residues. V dropped 5 bases and J dropped 7; count of bases not matched to a gene: 14. Germline-derived CDR1 and CDR2 are LGHNA and YNFKEQ. The CDR3 bases are TGTGCCAGCAGCGACGGGTCTGGCGGGAGTGGGAATGAGCAGTTCTTC. This encodes CASSDGSGGSGNEQFF.

This clonotype showed up just a few times. CDR3 bases: TGTGCCAGCAGCTTAGTCCGACGGGGGGCAGATACGCAGTATTTT. It yields the protein CASSLVRRGADTQYF. The chain uses TRBV11-2 and TRBJ2-3, with 7 positions matching TRBD2. Losses at the gene ends were 1 base for V and 4 bases for J; bases not matched to a gene: 5. CDR3 length equals 15 residues. The germline V gene encodes CDR1 SGHAT and CDR2 FQNNGV.

This clonotype was recorded at least ten times. This chain connects TRBV29-1 to TRBJ2-3; TRBD2 agrees at 9 bases. The CDR3 contains 15 residues. Germline V CDR1 and CDR2: SQVTM, ANQGSEA. J lost 2 bases, V lost 7 bases, and 10 bases had no gene match. CDR3 residues: CSAMTSGLITDTQYF. CDR3 DNA sequence: TGCAGCGCCATGACTAGCGGCTTAATCACAGATACGCAGTATTTT.

This chain links TRBV29-1 with TRBJ2-3, with D tentatively TRBD1 (5 bases). The CDR3 length is 12 residues. Trimming cost V 7 bases and J 4 bases, with 12 bases left between them. Per the germline V gene, CDR1 is SQVTM and CDR2 is ANQGSEA. In nucleotides, the CDR3 is TGCAGCGCCCACAGGCCCTCAGATACGCAGTATTTT. Encoded protein: CSAHRPSDTQYF.

The chain couples TRBV5-1 to TRBJ1-4; D might be TRBD1 (5 bases). Trimming removed 9 bases from V and 8 bases from J, with 20 bases in between. The CDR3 has 14 amino acids. The V gene's germline CDR1 is SGHRS and CDR2 YFSETQ. DNA of the CDR3: TGCGCCAATCCTAATCGAGGGGTTAGCGAAAAACTGTTTTTT. The encoded protein is CANPNRGVSEKLFF.

This clonotype has just a few counts. The chain recombines TRBV4-2 with TRBJ2-2; TRBD2 aligns across 13 bases. Germline V gene data show CDR1 as LGHNA and CDR2 as YNFKEQ. The V segment lost 2 bases and the J segment 5 bases; nucleotides outside the gene matches: 8. The CDR3 contains 18 residues. Written as DNA, the CDR3 is TGTGCCAGCAGCCAAACTAGCGGGAGGGCCATGAGGACCGGGGAGCTGTTTTTT. It is translated as CASSQTSGRAMRTGELFF.

The V and J genes are TRBV7-9 and TRBJ2-1; 12 bases map to TRBD2. The CDR3 covers 16 residues. Germline V gene lookup returns CDR1 SEHNR and CDR2 FQNEAQ (reference sequence). The ends lost 6 bases at V and 5 bases at J; junction bases unmatched: 8. CDR3 loop: CASRGPSGRVDNEQFF. The CDR3 nucleotides read TGTGCCAGCAGGGGGCCTAGCGGGAGGGTCGACAATGAGCAGTTCTTC.

This clonotype occurred many times. The rearrangement uses TRBV5-1 and TRBJ1-6; D is perhaps TRBD1 (6 bases). Germline CDR1 and CDR2: SGHRS and YFSETQ. This CDR3 has 14 amino acids. Trimming removed 7 bases at V and 5 bases at J, with 13 bases between. CDR3 sequence reads: CASARQADNSPLHF. CDR3 coding DNA: TGCGCCAGCGCTCGACAGGCAGATAATTCACCCCTCCACTTT.

V is TRBV4-3 and J is TRBJ2-1; no definite D call. V was trimmed by 1 base and J by 4 bases, leaving 8 bases between them. Germline CDR1 LGHNA, CDR2 YSLEER. This CDR3 comprises 14 residues. The CDR3 DNA reads as TGCGCCAGCAGCCAAGGAGACGGATACAATGAGCAGTTCTTC. Its protein product is CASSQGDGYNEQFF.

In its sample, this clonotype was seen a few times. The chain combines TRBV20-1 with TRBJ2-1; 12 nucleotides line up with TRBD2. Per the germline V gene, CDR1 is DFQATT and CDR2 is SNEGSKA (reference sequence). V shed 4 bases and J 0 bases; nucleotides not matched to a gene: 13. The CDR3 extends over 19 amino acids. The CDR3 region has the DNA TGCAGTGCTAAGGCTAAGACTAGCGGGAGCCAAAGCTCCTACAATGAGCAGTTCTTC. Protein sequence: CSAKAKTSGSQSSYNEQFF.

This clonotype was detected a few times. V gene TRBV27 combines with J gene TRBJ2-5; TRBD1 might be the D (5 bases). This CDR3 is 14 amino acids long. V was shortened by 7 bases and J by 0 bases, with 12 bases between the two germline ends. Germline-derived CDR1 and CDR2 are MNHEY and SMNVEV (reference sequence). The CDR3: CASKTVEYQETQYF. In DNA form, the CDR3 reads TGTGCCAGCAAGACAGTAGAATACCAAGAGACCCAGTACTTC.

This chain uses TRBV29-1 with TRBJ2-7, with 10 nucleotides matching TRBD2. This CDR3 is built from 12 residues. Germline V gives CDR1 SQVTM, CDR2 ANQGSEA. V was pared by 5 bases and J by 5 bases, with 3 bases of the junction left unmatched. CDR3 sequence reads: CSVIAGGHEQYF. For the CDR3, the DNA is TGCAGCGTTATAGCGGGAGGCCACGAGCAGTACTTC.

At least ten counts were recorded for this clonotype. CDR3 in amino acids: CASSESGGYNQPQHF. The CDR3 nucleotides read TGTGCCAGCAGTGAATCGGGCGGGTACAATCAGCCCCAGCATTTT. The J gene is TRBJ1-5, the V gene TRBV2; D is unresolved. From germline, CDR1 is SNHLY and CDR2 FYNNEI. The V gene lost 2 bases and the J gene lost 3 bases, with 11 bases spanning the gap. The CDR3 is 15 residues long. Supplemented by reference TRBV2 and TRBJ1-5, the full variable domain reads EPEVTQTPSHQVTQMGQEVILRCVPISNHLYFYWYRQILGQKVEFLVSFYNNEISEKSEIFDDQFSVERPDGSNFTLKIRSTKLEDSAMYFCASSESGGYNQPQHFGDGTRLSIL.

To note about this clonotype: Sequence at one end of the junction differs from germline and may be a read error. This sequence joins TRBV4-3 and TRBJ1-1, with D perhaps TRBD1 (6 bases). Germline V gives CDR1 LGHNA, CDR2 YSLEER. This CDR3 is 14 amino acids long. CDR3 loop: CAGSQVGQNTEAFF. CDR3 sequence (DNA): TGCGCCGGCAGCCAAGTGGGACAAAACACTGAAGCTTTCTTT.

The V call is TRBV5-1, the J call TRBJ2-1, with D possibly called TRBD1 or TRBD2 (6 bases each). Looked up from germline, CDR1 is SGHRS and CDR2 is YFSETQ. This CDR3 region has 21 residues. Trimming pared 0 bases from V and 0 bases from J, leaving 25 bases between. As DNA, the CDR3 is TGCGCCAGCAGCTTGGTGGACGGACTACTCCTAGGGGGAAGCTCCTACAATGAGCAGTTCTTC. Its translation: CASSLVDGLLLGGSSYNEQFF. The variable domain in full, completed from reference TRBV5-1 and TRBJ2-1, reads KAGVTQTPRYLIKTRGQQVTLSCSPISGHRSVSWYQQTPGQGLQFLFEYFSETQRNKGNFPGRFSGRQFSNSRSEMNVSTLELGDSALYLCASSLVDGLLLGGSSYNEQFFGPGTRLTVL.

This clonotype was observed many times. The CDR3 region is CSARGRGYEQYF. The CDR3 bases are TGCAGTGCTAGGGGTCGGGGCTACGAGCAGTACTTC. The V gene is TRBV20-1, the J gene TRBJ2-7, with D possibly TRBD2 on 5 matching bases. Germline V gives CDR1 DFQATT, CDR2 SNEGSKA (reference sequence). V was shortened by 3 bases and J by 3 bases, with 9 bases between the two germline ends. There are 12 residues in the CDR3.

The chain carries TRBV10-2 and TRBJ2-7, with D perhaps matching TRBD1 or TRBD2 (6 bases each). The germline V and J ends were trimmed by 8 bases and 0 bases, with 11 bases remaining between them. Germline-derived CDR1 and CDR2 are WSHSY and SAAADI. The CDR3 runs to 13 residues. In DNA form, the CDR3 reads TGCGCCAGCGGTGGGGGGCCCTCCTACGAGCAGTACTTC. Protein product: CASGGGPSYEQYF.

This clonotype was observed a handful of times. The rearrangement links TRBV4-2 to TRBJ1-6; the D gene is possibly TRBD1 (6 bases). CDR3 size: 14 residues. V shed 0 bases and J shed 9 bases, with 9 bases lying between them. CDR1 is LGHNA and CDR2 is YNFKEQ in the germline V gene. CDR3 region: CASSQDEGGSPLHF. CDR3 DNA: TGTGCCAGCAGCCAAGACGAGGGGGGTTCACCCCTCCACTTT.

This clonotype was detected ten times or more. V gene TRBV2 combines with J gene TRBJ2-7; D is undetermined. The CDR3 totals 13 residues. Looked up from germline, CDR1 is SNHLY and CDR2 is FYNNEI. V lost 0 bases and J 4 bases, leaving 7 bases between the germline ends. The CDR3 here is CASSEAPGYEQYF. The DNA of the CDR3 is TGTGCCAGCAGTGAAGCCCCCGGGTACGAGCAGTACTTC.

This chain's CDR3 is CASSPQSGSIAYEQYF. Written as DNA, the CDR3 is TGTGCCAGCAGTCCGCAGAGCGGGAGTATAGCCTACGAGCAGTACTTC. The chain links TRBV28 to TRBJ2-7, with 8 bases that match TRBD2. Germline V gives CDR1 MDHEN, CDR2 SYDVKM. The CDR3 is 16 residues long. Losses at the gene ends were 5 bases for V and 2 bases for J; bases not matched to a gene: 11.

This clonotype was found many times. The chain joins TRBV15 to TRBJ2-2; 7 bases fit TRBD1. The ends lost 5 bases at V and 3 bases at J; junction bases unmatched: 6. This CDR3 comprises 15 residues. Germline CDR1 reads LNHNV; CDR2 reads YYDKDF (reference sequence). CDR3 DNA sequence: TGTGCCACCAGCGTAGGGACAGACTACACCGGGGAGCTGTTTTTT. Amino acid sequence: CATSVGTDYTGELFF.

This clonotype was recorded many times. The chain is built from TRBV13 and TRBJ2-1; 12 bases are a match to TRBD2. CDR1 PRHDT and CDR2 FYEKMQ come from the germline V gene (reference sequence). The J segment lost 8 bases and the V segment lost 5 bases, leaving 4 bases of the junction unmatched. The CDR3 is 14 amino acids. The CDR3 is CASSLTSGRDEQFF. For the CDR3, the DNA is TGTGCCAGCAGCCTGACTAGCGGGAGAGATGAGCAGTTCTTC.

The J gene is TRBJ2-7, the V gene TRBV5-1, with 10 bases aligning to TRBD2. This CDR3 comprises 16 residues. CDR1 SGHRS and CDR2 YFSETQ come from the germline V gene. Trimming cost V 4 bases and J 5 bases; bases outside gene matches: 12. The CDR3 region has the DNA TGCGCCAGCAGCACCCCGACGGCTAGCGGGGGTCACGAGCAGTACTTC. Encoded protein: CASSTPTASGGHEQYF.

The chain recombines TRBV29-1 with TRBJ2-7, with TRBD2 matching 7 bases. The CDR3 extends over 14 amino acids. V dropped 6 bases and J dropped 4; count of bases not matched to a gene: 12. Germline V CDR1 and CDR2: SQVTM, ANQGSEA. The DNA of the CDR3 is TGCAGCGTGGCCATGGGGGGGAGTGGGTACGAGCAGTACTTC. Amino acids: CSVAMGGSGYEQYF.